Listed below are T cell receptor beta chains from one sample, sequenced in a study of blood T cell repertoires in COVID-19. The assay was immunoSEQ multiplex PCR, and TCRdb's table has in-frame clones only and misses some. The table lists 90,000 to 140,000 clones, under 80% of them singletons. What was sequenced was peripheral blood. The source of these receptors is a woman in her 70s with acute or convalescent COVID-19. The CDR3 runs from the conserved cysteine through the conserved F or W. The order of the fields is D gene, V gene, clone size, J gene, CDR3 protein, CDR3 DNA. D genes are given only for firm matches. Clone size is not always given. Where it is, it says once, few, many or a class for expanded clones.

.	TRBV4-1	.	TRBJ2-1	CASSQDRLEQFF	TGCGCCAGCAGCCAAGATCGACTAGAGCAGTTCTTC
.	TRBV3-1/TRBV3-2	.	TRBJ2-2	CASSRSRGTGELFF	TGTGCCAGCAGCCGATCACGGGGTACCGGGGAGCTGTTTTTT
.	TRBV30	.	TRBJ1-3	CAWSQPWTASSGNTIYF	TGTGCCTGGAGTCAACCCTGGACAGCCAGCTCTGGAAACACCATATATTTT
.	TRBV20-1	.	TRBJ2-1	CSASAFEAWNEQFF	TGCAGTGCTAGTGCCTTCGAGGCTTGGAATGAGCAGTTCTTC
.	TRBV2	.	TRBJ1-2	CAGLGGDGYTF	TGTGCCGGCTTGGGAGGGGATGGCTACACCTTC
.	TRBV19	.	TRBJ1-5	CASTPRYRARNQPQHF	TGTGCCAGTACCCCCCGATACAGGGCGAGGAATCAGCCCCAGCATTTT
.	TRBV19	few	TRBJ1-2	CASSPANYGYTF	TGTGCCAGTAGCCCAGCTAACTATGGCTACACCTTC
TRBD1	TRBV6-1	.	TRBJ1-3	CASSETGASGNTIYF	TGTGCCAGCAGTGAGACAGGGGCTTCTGGAAACACCATATATTTT
TRBD1	TRBV28	.	TRBJ1-4	CASSSLGQGPNEKLFF	TGTGCCAGCAGTTCCCTCGGACAGGGCCCCAATGAAAAACTGTTTTTT
.	TRBV18	.	TRBJ1-1	CASSPGKGGYTEAFF	TGTGCCAGCTCACCAGGGAAGGGAGGATACACTGAAGCTTTCTTT
TRBD1	TRBV15	.	TRBJ2-3	CATSRSGTGITDTQYF	TGTGCCACCAGCAGATCCGGGACAGGTATCACAGATACGCAGTATTTT
.	TRBV5-5	.	TRBJ1-3	CASSLNGAGYGNTIYF	TGTGCCAGCAGCTTGAATGGGGCGGGATATGGAAACACCATATATTTT
.	TRBV25-1	.	TRBJ2-1	CASSDQGMRNNEQFF	TGTGCCAGCAGTGATCAGGGGATGAGGAACAATGAGCAGTTCTTC
.	TRBV6-2/TRBV6-3	.	TRBJ2-4	CASTPRYRGLAKNIQYF	TGTGCCAGCACCCCCCGCTACAGGGGACTAGCCAAAAACATTCAGTACTTC
.	TRBV6-6	many	TRBJ1-6	CASSYGQKDSPLHF	TGTGCCAGCAGTTACGGACAGAAGGATTCACCCCTCCACTTT
.	TRBV3-1/TRBV3-2	.	TRBJ1-2	CASAPPRGGYTF	TGTGCCAGCGCTCCGCCAAGGGGGGGCTACACCTTC
.	TRBV29-1	.	TRBJ1-1	CSGLGGDTEAFF	TGCAGCGGATTGGGGGGTGATACTGAAGCTTTCTTT
TRBD1	TRBV9	.	TRBJ2-6	CASSVRGQDLSGANVLTF	TGTGCCAGCAGCGTCCGGGGACAGGACCTCTCTGGGGCCAACGTCCTGACTTTC
.	TRBV9	.	TRBJ2-4	CASSVGDTKNIQYF	TGTGCCAGCAGCGTAGGGGACACCAAAAACATTCAGTACTTC
.	TRBV2	.	TRBJ2-3	CASSESGRGTDTQYF	TGTGCCAGCAGTGAATCTGGCAGGGGAACAGATACGCAGTATTTT
TRBD2	TRBV7-2	few	TRBJ2-5	CASSIGLAGPQETQYF	TGTGCCAGCAGCATTGGACTAGCGGGACCTCAAGAGACCCAGTACTTC
.	TRBV6-4	.	TRBJ2-1	CASSDSSVSEQFF	TGTGCCAGCAGTGACTCAAGCGTCAGTGAGCAGTTCTTC
TRBD2	TRBV13	.	TRBJ2-7	CASSLANAGGSTYEQYF	TGTGCCAGCAGCTTAGCAAATGCGGGGGGGTCAACCTACGAGCAGTACTTC
.	TRBV4-3	few	TRBJ2-2	CASSQERSDRYFANTGELFF	TGCGCCAGCAGCCAAGAAAGAAGTGACAGGTATTTTGCAAACACCGGGGAGCTGTTTTTT
TRBD1	TRBV5-1	.	TRBJ1-6	CASSPGTATYNSPLHF	TGCGCCAGCAGCCCGGGGACAGCTACTTATAATTCACCCCTCCACTTT
.	TRBV6-1	.	TRBJ2-5	CASSDTVQETQYF	TGTGCCAGCAGTGACACAGTCCAAGAGACCCAGTACTTC
TRBD2	TRBV12-5	.	TRBJ2-1	CASEASGSYNEQFF	TGTGCTAGTGAGGCTAGCGGTTCCTACAATGAGCAGTTCTTC
TRBD2	TRBV5-4	.	TRBJ2-1	CASSLGGGAAYNEQFF	TGTGCCAGCAGCTTGGGCGGGGGGGCCGCCTACAATGAGCAGTTCTTC
TRBD1	TRBV27	.	TRBJ1-2	CASRGQTTNYGYTF	TGTGCCAGCAGGGGACAGACGACTAACTATGGCTACACCTTC
.	TRBV7-2	few	TRBJ2-7	CASSLSSYGEQYF	TGTGCCAGCAGCTTGAGTTCGTATGGCGAGCAGTACTTC
TRBD1	TRBV11-2	.	TRBJ2-3	CASSLEGGARTDTQYF	TGTGCCAGCAGCTTAGAAGGGGGCGCCCGCACAGATACGCAGTATTTT
.	TRBV10-2	few	TRBJ1-5	CASQGAPGEPQHF	TGCGCCAGCCAAGGGGCGCCGGGGGAGCCCCAGCATTTT
.	TRBV10-2	.	TRBJ1-6	CASSEESSYNSPLHF	TGCGCCAGCAGTGAAGAGAGCTCCTATAATTCACCCCTCCACTTT
TRBD2	TRBV7-2	.	TRBJ2-5	CASSLGGGRETQYF	TGTGCCAGCAGCCTCGGCGGGGGTCGGGAGACCCAGTACTTC
TRBD2	TRBV24-1	.	TRBJ2-2	CATSDLRLAGANTGELFF	TGTGCCACCAGTGATTTGAGGCTAGCGGGGGCGAACACCGGGGAGCTGTTTTTT
.	TRBV19	.	TRBJ2-2	CASTLIGGVGTGELFF	TGTGCCAGTACTTTAATCGGCGGGGTGGGCACCGGGGAGCTGTTTTTT
TRBD1	TRBV29-1	few	TRBJ2-3	CSVEDPWTGRSDTQYF	TGCAGCGTTGAAGACCCTTGGACAGGGAGGTCGGATACGCAGTATTTT
.	TRBV4-3	.	TRBJ2-1	CASSQEAQYPSNEQFF	TGCGCCAGCAGCCAAGAAGCCCAATATCCCTCCAATGAGCAGTTCTTC
TRBD1	TRBV3-1/TRBV3-2	.	TRBJ1-1	CASSRGTGGLNTEAFF	TGTGCCAGCAGCCGGGGGACAGGGGGCCTGAACACTGAAGCTTTCTTT
.	TRBV6-5	once	TRBJ1-5	CASTYSRPDQPQHF	TGTGCCAGCACCTACAGCCGACCGGATCAGCCCCAGCATTTT
.	TRBV3-1/TRBV3-2	once	TRBJ1-2	CASSQGGGYTF	TGTGCCAGCAGCCAAGGCGGGGGCTACACCTTC
TRBD1	TRBV18	.	TRBJ2-7	CASSPGGQLYEQYF	TGTGCCAGCTCACCAGGGGGACAGCTCTACGAGCAGTACTTC
TRBD1	TRBV9	.	TRBJ1-2	CASSVDSLGQYGYTF	TGTGCCAGCAGCGTAGACTCATTGGGACAGTATGGCTACACCTTC
.	TRBV7-8	.	TRBJ1-2	CASSSPGRYGYTF	TGTGCCAGCAGCTCCCCGGGAAGATATGGCTACACCTTC
.	TRBV12-3/TRBV12-4	once	TRBJ1-5	CASSVGGTQPQHF	TGTGCCAGCAGTGTCGGGGGGACTCAGCCCCAGCATTTT
TRBD1	TRBV2	.	TRBJ1-5	CASSVEGQGFQPQHF	TGTGCCAGCAGTGTTGAGGGACAGGGGTTTCAGCCCCAGCATTTT
.	TRBV18	many	TRBJ2-7	CASSREVSYEQYF	TGTGCCAGCTCACGGGAGGTCTCCTACGAGCAGTACTTC
.	TRBV5-1	.	TRBJ2-2	CASRQEPNTGELFF	TGCGCCAGCAGACAGGAACCGAACACCGGGGAGCTGTTTTTT
TRBD2	TRBV6-5	.	TRBJ2-7	CASSYAAGGQPYEQYF	TGTGCCAGCAGTTACGCAGCGGGGGGCCAGCCCTACGAGCAGTACTTC
.	TRBV9	.	TRBJ1-1	CASSPPYNTEAFF	TGTGCCAGCAGCCCCCCCTACAACACTGAAGCTTTCTTT
TRBD2	TRBV30	.	TRBJ2-7	CAWSPSGGGIYEQYF	TGTGCCTGGAGTCCTAGCGGGGGGGGAATCTACGAGCAGTACTTC
.	TRBV30	few	TRBJ1-4	CAWKVGRGWEKLFF	TGTGCCTGGAAGGTCGGCAGGGGTTGGGAAAAACTGTTTTTT
TRBD1	TRBV29-1	.	TRBJ1-2	CSVRQGFGYGYTF	TGCAGCGTTAGACAGGGTTTTGGCTATGGCTACACCTTC
.	TRBV12-3/TRBV12-4	.	TRBJ1-1	CASSLARGTEAFF	TGTGCCAGCAGTTTAGCGCGGGGGACAGAAGCTTTCTTT
.	TRBV18	.	TRBJ1-1	CASSPTTPRRSTEAFF	TGTGCCAGCTCACCGACGACACCCCGACGGTCCACTGAAGCTTTCTTT
.	TRBV21-1	.	TRBJ2-2	CASTRGPDTGELFF	TGTGCCAGCACTAGAGGGCCCGACACCGGGGAGCTGTTTTTT
.	TRBV2	few	TRBJ2-5	CASSYTGETQYF	TGTGCCAGCAGTTACACGGGGGAGACCCAGTACTTC